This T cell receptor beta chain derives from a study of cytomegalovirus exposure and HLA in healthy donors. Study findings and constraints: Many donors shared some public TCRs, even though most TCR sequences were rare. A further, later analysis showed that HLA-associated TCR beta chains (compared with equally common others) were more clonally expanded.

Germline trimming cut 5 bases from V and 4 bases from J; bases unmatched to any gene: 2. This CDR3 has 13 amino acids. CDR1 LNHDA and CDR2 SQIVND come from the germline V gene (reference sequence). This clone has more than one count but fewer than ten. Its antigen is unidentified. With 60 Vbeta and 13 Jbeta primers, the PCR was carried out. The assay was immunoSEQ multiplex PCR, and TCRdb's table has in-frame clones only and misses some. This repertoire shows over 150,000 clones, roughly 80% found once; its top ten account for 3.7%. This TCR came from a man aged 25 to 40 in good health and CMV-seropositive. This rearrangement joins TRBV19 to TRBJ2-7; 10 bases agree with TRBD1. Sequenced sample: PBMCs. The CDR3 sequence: CASSAGQGYEQYF. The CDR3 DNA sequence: TGTGCCAGTAGTGCGGGACAGGGGTACGAGCAGTACTTC.